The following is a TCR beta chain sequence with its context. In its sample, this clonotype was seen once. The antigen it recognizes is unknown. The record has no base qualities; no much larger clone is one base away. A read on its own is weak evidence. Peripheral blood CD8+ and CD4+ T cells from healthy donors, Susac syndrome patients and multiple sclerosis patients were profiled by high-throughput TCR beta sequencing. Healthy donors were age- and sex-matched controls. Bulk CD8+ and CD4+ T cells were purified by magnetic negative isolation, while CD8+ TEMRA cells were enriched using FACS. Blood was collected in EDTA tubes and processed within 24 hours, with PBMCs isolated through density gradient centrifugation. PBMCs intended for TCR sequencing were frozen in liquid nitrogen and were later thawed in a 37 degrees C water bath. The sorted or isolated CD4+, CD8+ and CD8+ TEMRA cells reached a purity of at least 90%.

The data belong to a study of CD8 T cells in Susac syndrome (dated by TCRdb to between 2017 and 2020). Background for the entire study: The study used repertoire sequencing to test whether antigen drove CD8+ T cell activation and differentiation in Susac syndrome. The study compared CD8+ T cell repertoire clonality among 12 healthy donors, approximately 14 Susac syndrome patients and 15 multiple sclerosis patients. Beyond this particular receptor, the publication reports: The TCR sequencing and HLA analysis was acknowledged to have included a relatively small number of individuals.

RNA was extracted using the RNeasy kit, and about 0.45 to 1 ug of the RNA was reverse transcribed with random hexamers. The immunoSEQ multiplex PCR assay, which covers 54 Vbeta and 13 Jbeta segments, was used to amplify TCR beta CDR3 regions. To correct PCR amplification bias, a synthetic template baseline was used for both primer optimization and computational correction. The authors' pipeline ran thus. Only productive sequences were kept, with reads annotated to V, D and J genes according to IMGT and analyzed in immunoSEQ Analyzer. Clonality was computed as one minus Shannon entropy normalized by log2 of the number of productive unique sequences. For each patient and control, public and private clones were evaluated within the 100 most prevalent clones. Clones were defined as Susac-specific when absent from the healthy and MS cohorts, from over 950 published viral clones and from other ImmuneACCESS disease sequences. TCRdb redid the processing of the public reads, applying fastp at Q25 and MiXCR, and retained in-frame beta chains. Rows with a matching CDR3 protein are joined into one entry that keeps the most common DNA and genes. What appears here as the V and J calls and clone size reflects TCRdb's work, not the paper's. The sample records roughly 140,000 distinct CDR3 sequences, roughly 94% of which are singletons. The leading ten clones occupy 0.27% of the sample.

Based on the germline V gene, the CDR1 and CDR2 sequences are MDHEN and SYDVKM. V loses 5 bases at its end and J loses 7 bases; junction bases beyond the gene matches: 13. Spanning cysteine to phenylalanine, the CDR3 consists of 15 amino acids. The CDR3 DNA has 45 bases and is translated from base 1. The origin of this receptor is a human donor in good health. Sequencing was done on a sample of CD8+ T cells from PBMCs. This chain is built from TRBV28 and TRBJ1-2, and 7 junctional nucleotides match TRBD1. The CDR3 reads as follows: CASSPPSRGLGGYTF. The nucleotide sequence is TGTGCCAGCAGTCCCCCATCCAGGGGGTTGGGTGGCTACACCTTC.